Included here is one T cell receptor (beta chain) sequence, with context. The antigen is undetermined. This sample is drawn from a study of cytomegalovirus exposure and HLA in healthy donors. The study sampled nominally healthy donors, though unrecorded immune exposures were likely. Study conclusions and caveats: Later analysis associated a missense DCLRE1C variant with TCR beta V- and J-gene trimming. Productive status was seen about 90% or about 30% of the time for most TCR beta V segments in an earlier analysis.

The study ran its PCR with 60 Vbeta and 13 Jbeta primers. Sequenced by immunoSEQ multiplex PCR; TCRdb stores in-frame clones only, minus some. Of around 230,000 clones listed, about 80% were seen once; the top ten hold about 6.4%. The CDR3 has 14 amino acids. Trimming took off 3 bases at V and 2 bases at J, with 9 bases between the two ends. In germline, CDR1 is SGHTA, CDR2 FQGNSA. The V gene is TRBV7-2, the J gene TRBJ2-3; D perhaps matches TRBD1 (5 bases). The receptor's source is a man in his forties in good health and CMV-seropositive. The sequenced sample was PBMCs. Here the CDR3 reads CASSFDSLTDTQYF. The CDR3 DNA follows: TGTGCCAGCAGCTTCGACAGCCTCACAGATACGCAGTATTTT. Combining the CDR3 with reference TRBV7-2 and TRBJ2-3 gives the whole variable domain GAGVSQSPSNKVTEKGKDVELRCDPISGHTALYWYRQSLGQGLEFLIYFQGNSAPDKSGLPSDRFSAERTGGSVSTLTIQRTQQEDSAVYLCASSFDSLTDTQYFGPGTRLTVL.